Following are 6 T cell receptor beta chains from one sample sequenced in a study of technical replicates of blood from a handful of donors. Here immunoSEQ multiplex PCR was the method, and the copy in TCRdb shows in-frame clones only, minus some. The table lists about 70,000 clones, approximately 93% of them singletons. The specimen was PBMCs. Receptors originate from a human donor in good health. Some clones in this sample may be carry-over from other donors' samples.

The rearrangement joins TRBV19 to TRBJ1-1; no firm D call. Germline CDR1 LNHDA, CDR2 SQIVND (reference sequence). Trimming left V 4 bases short and J 4 bases short, with 16 bases between. The CDR3 totals 15 residues. The CDR3 DNA reads as TGTGCCAGTAGTAACACGAGGCCCCCGGGCACTGAAGCTTTCTTT. This translates into CASSNTRPPGTEAFF.

J is TRBJ1-6 and V is TRBV7-3; D is perhaps TRBD1 (5 bases). The CDR3 is 14 residues long. The germline gives CDR1 SGHTA, CDR2 FQGTGA. The V gene lost 5 bases and the J gene lost 9 bases, with 14 bases spanning the gap. The CDR3 DNA sequence: TGTGCCAGCAGCCCCGGTGGGGGAGGTTCACCCCTCCACTTT. This sequence encodes CASSPGGGGSPLHF.

This sequence joins TRBV2 and TRBJ1-1; D is uncertain. Trimming took 7 bases from V and 11 from J, leaving 17 bases between them. This CDR3 contains 12 residues. Looked up from germline, CDR1 is SNHLY and CDR2 is FYNNEI. The CDR3 sequence: CASNTDSGSAFF. CDR3 DNA: TGTGCCAGCAATACGGACTCTGGATCTGCTTTCTTT.

The chain is built from TRBV5-6 and TRBJ1-2; no definite D call. V was shortened by 0 bases and J by 0 bases, with 9 bases between the two germline ends. The V gene's germline CDR1 is SGHDT and CDR2 YYEEEE. This CDR3 is 15 amino acids long. The CDR3 region is CASSLDRRTNYGYTF. As DNA, the CDR3 is TGTGCCAGCAGCTTGGATCGGAGAACTAACTATGGCTACACCTTC. The full variable domain, its missing parts supplied by reference TRBV5-6 and TRBJ1-2, is DAGVTQSPTHLIKTRGQQVTLRCSPKSGHDTVSWYQQALGQGPQFIFQYYEEEERQRGNFPDRFSGHQFPNYSSELNVNALLLGDSALYLCASSLDRRTNYGYTFGSGTRLTVV.

In nucleotides, the CDR3 is TGTGCCAGCAGCCCTCGACAGGGTAGCTCACCCCTCCACTTT. This gives the protein CASSPRQGSSPLHF. V and J are TRBV14 and TRBJ1-6, with 7 bases lining up with TRBD1. Germline CDR1 reads SGHDN; CDR2 reads FVKESK. This CDR3 has 14 residues. V dropped 4 bases and J dropped 10; count of bases not matched to a gene: 7.

The V and J genes are TRBV18 and TRBJ2-5; D is ambiguous. The CDR3 is 13 amino acids. Trimming left V 0 bases short and J 5 bases short, with 7 bases between. Germline V lookup: CDR1 KGHSH, CDR2 LQKENI. In DNA, the CDR3 is TGTGCCAGCTCACCACCTAGTCGGGAGACCCAGTACTTC. Translation gives CASSPPSRETQYF.